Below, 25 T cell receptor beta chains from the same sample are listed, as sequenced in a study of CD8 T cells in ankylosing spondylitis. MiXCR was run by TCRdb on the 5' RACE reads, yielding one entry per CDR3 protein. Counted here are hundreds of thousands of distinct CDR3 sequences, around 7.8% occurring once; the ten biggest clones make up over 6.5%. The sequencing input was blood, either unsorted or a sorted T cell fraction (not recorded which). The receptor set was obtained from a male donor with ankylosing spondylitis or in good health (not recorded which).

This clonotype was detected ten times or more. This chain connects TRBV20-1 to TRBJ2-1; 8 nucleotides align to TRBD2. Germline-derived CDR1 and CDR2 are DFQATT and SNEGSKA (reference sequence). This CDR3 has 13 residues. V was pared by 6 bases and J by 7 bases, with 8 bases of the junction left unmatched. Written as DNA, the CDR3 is TGCAGTGCCCCCCGGGGGGGCCAAAATGAGCAGTTCTTC. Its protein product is CSAPRGGQNEQFF.

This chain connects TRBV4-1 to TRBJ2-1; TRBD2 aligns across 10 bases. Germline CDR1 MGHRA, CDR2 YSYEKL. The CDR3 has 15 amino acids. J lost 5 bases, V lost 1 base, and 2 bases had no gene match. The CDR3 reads CASSQGTSGNNEQFF. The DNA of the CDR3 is TGCGCCAGCAGCCAAGGGACTAGCGGAAACAATGAGCAGTTCTTC.

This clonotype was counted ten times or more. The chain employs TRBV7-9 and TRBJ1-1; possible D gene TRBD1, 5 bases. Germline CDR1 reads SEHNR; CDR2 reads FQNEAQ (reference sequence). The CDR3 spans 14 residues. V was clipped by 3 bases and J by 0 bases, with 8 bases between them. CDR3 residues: CASSLPGLNTEAFF. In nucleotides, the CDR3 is TGTGCCAGCAGCTTGCCAGGGCTGAACACTGAAGCTTTCTTT.

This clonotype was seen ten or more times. CDR3 sequence reads: CASTNTGQGFTYEQYF. The CDR3 DNA follows: TGCGCCAGCACTAATACGGGACAGGGGTTTACCTACGAGCAGTACTTC. This chain links TRBV5-1 with TRBJ2-7, with 10 nucleotides matching TRBD1. The CDR3 consists of 16 residues. The germline V gene has CDR1 SGHRS and CDR2 YFSETQ. V lost 6 bases and J lost 2; bases outside the gene matches: 11.

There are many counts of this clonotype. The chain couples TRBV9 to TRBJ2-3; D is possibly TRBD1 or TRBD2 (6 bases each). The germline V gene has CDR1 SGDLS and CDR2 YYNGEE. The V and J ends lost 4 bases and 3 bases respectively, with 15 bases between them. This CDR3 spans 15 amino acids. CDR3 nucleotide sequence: TGTGCCAGCAGCCAAGGGGGGATGCGAACAGATACGCAGTATTTT. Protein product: CASSQGGMRTDTQYF. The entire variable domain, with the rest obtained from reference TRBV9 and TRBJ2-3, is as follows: DSGVTQTPKHLITATGQRVTLRCSPRSGDLSVYWYQQSLDQGLQFLIQYYNGEERAKGNILERFSAQQFPDLHSELNLSSLELGDSALYFCASSQGGMRTDTQYFGPGTRLTVL.

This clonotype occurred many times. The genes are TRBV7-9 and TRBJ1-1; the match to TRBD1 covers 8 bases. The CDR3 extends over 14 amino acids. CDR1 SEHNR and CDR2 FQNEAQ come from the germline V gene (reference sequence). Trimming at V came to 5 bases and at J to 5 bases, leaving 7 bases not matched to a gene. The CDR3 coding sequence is TGTGCCAGCAGCGCAGGACAGGGACGAACTGAAGCTTTCTTT. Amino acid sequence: CASSAGQGRTEAFF.

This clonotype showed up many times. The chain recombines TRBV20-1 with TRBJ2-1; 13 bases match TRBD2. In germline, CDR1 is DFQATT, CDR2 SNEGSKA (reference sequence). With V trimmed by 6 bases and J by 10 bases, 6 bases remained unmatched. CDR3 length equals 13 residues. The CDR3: CSAYRLAGGEQFF. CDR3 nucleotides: TGCAGTGCCTATCGACTAGCGGGGGGAGAGCAGTTCTTC.

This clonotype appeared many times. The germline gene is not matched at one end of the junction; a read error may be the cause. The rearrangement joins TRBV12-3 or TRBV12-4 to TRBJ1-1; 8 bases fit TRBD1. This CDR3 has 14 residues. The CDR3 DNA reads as TGCGCCAGCAGCTTAACAGGGGGTGGTACTGAAGCTTTCTTT. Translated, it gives CASSLTGGGTEAFF.

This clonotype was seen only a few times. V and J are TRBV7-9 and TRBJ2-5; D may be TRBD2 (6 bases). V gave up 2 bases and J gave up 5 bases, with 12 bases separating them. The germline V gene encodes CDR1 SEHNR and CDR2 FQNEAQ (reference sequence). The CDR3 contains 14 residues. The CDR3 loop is CASSLQTSKETQYF. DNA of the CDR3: TGTGCCAGCAGCTTACAGACTAGTAAGGAGACCCAGTACTTC.

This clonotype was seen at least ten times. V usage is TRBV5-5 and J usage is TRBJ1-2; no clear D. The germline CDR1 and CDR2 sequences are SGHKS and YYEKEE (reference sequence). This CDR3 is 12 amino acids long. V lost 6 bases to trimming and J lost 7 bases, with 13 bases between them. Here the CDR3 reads CASNPASGGYTF. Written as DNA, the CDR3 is TGTGCCAGCAACCCGGCCAGTGGTGGCTACACCTTC.

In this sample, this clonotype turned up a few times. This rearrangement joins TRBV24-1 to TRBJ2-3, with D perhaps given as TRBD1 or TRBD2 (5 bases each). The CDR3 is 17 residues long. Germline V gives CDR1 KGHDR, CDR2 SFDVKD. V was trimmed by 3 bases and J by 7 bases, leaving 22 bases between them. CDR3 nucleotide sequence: TGTGCCACCAGTGATAGGGACCGCTGGATCGGGTTGAATACGCAGTATTTT. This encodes CATSDRDRWIGLNTQYF.

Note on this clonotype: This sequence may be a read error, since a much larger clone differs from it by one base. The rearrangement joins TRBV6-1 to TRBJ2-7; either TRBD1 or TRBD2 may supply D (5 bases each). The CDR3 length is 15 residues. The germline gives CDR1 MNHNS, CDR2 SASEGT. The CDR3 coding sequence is TGTGCCAGCAGCCTGGGGGTCCTGAGCTCCTTCGAGCAGTACTTC. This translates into CASSLGVLSSFEQYF.

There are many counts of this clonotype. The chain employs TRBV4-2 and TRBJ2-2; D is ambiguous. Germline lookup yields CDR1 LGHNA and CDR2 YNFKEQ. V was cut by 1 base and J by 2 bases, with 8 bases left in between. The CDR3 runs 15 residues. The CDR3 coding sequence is TGTGCCAGCAGCCAAGCTGGGTCCAACACCGGGGAGCTGTTTTTT. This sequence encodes CASSQAGSNTGELFF.

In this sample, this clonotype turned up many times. CDR3 nucleotide sequence: TGCAGTGTCTGGAAAAGCGGTGAGCAGTTCTTC. Its protein is CSVWKSGEQFF. This chain connects TRBV20-1 to TRBJ2-1; possible D gene TRBD2, 5 bases. Germline loops: CDR1 DFQATT, CDR2 SNEGSKA (reference sequence). With 7 bases removed from V and 9 bases from J, the gap between germline ends came to 13 bases. The CDR3 contains 11 residues.

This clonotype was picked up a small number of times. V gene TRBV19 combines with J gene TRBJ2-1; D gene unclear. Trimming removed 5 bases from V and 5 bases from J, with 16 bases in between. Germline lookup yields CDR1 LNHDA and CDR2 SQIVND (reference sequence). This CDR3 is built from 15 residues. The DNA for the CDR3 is TGTGCCAGTAGTCCCAGGACGGGTTTAGACAATGAGCAGTTCTTC. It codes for CASSPRTGLDNEQFF. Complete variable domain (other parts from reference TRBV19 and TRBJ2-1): DGGITQSPKYLFRKEGQNVTLSCEQNLNHDAMYWYRQDPGQGLRLIYYSQIVNDFQKGDIAEGYSVSREKKESFPLTVTSAQKNPTAFYLCASSPRTGLDNEQFFGPGTRLTVL.

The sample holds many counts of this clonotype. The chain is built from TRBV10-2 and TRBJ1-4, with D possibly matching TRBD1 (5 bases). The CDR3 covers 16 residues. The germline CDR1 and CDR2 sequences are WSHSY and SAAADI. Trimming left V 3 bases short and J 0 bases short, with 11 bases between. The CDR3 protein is CASSDPGRATNEKLFF. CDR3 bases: TGCGCCAGCAGTGACCCAGGGAGAGCAACTAATGAAAAACTGTTTTTT.

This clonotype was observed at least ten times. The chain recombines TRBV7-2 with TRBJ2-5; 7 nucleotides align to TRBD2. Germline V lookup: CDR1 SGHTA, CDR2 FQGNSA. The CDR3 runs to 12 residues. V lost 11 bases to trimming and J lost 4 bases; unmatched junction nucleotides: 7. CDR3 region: CADGLGAETQYF. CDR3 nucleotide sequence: TGTGCCGACGGACTAGGTGCAGAGACCCAGTACTTC.

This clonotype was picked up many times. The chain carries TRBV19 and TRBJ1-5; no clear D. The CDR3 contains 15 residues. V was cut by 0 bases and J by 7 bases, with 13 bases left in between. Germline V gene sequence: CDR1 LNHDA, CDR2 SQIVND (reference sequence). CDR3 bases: TGTGCCAGTAGTATAGACCGGTTCGGGGAGCAGCCCCAGCATTTT. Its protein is CASSIDRFGEQPQHF. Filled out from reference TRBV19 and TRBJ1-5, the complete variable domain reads DGGITQSPKYLFRKEGQNVTLSCEQNLNHDAMYWYRQDPGQGLRLIYYSQIVNDFQKGDIAEGYSVSREKKESFPLTVTSAQKNPTAFYLCASSIDRFGEQPQHFGDGTRLSIL.

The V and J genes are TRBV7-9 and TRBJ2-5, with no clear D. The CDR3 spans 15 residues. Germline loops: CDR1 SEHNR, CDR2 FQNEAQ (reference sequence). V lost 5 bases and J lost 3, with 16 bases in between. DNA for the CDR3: TGTGCCAGCAGCATCCAGCTTGGGTCCAAAGAGACCCAGTACTTC. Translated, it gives CASSIQLGSKETQYF. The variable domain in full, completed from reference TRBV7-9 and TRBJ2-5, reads DTGVSQNPRHKITKRGQNVTFRCDPISEHNRLYWYRQTLGQGPEFLTYFQNEAQLEKSRLLSDRFSAERPKGSFSTLEIQRTEQGDSAMYLCASSIQLGSKETQYFGPGTRLLVL.

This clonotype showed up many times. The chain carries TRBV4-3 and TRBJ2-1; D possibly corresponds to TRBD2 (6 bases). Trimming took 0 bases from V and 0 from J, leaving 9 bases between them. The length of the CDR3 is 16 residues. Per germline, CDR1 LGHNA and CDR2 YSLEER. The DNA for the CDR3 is TGCGCCAGCAGCCAAGACGGGGGATACTCCTACAATGAGCAGTTCTTC. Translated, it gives CASSQDGGYSYNEQFF.

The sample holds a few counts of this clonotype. The CDR3 DNA reads as TGTGCCAGCAGTTTTTCGGACGGGAATGAAAAACTGTTTTTT. Its protein is CASSFSDGNEKLFF. The chain combines TRBV7-9 with TRBJ1-4; D is unclear. Between the trimmed V and J ends, which lost 6 bases and 5 bases, there was a span of 13 bases. This CDR3 has 14 amino acids. Per germline, CDR1 SEHNR and CDR2 FQNEAQ (reference sequence).

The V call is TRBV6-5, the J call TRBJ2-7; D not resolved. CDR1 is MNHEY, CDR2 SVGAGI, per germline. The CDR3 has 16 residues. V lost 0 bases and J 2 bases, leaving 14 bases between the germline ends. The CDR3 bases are TGTGCCAGCAGTTACTCAAAAAGGGAAAGACCCTACGAGCAGTACTTC. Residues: CASSYSKRERPYEQYF.

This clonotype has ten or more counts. The CDR3 coding sequence is TGTGCCAGCAGCTTAACGGAGGGGTGGCAAGAGACCCAGTACTTC. It encodes CASSLTEGWQETQYF. The genes are TRBV11-2 and TRBJ2-5; D possibly corresponds to TRBD2 (6 bases). Germline CDR1 SGHAT, CDR2 FQNNGV. This CDR3 contains 15 residues. Trimming removed 2 bases at V and 2 bases at J, with 12 bases between.

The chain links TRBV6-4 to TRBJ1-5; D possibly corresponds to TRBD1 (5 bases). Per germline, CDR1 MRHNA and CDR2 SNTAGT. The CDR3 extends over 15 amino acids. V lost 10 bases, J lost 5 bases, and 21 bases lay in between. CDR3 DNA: TGTGCCACACAGCTTAGGGAGGGGCAGGATCAGCCCCAGCATTTT. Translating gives CATQLREGQDQPQHF.

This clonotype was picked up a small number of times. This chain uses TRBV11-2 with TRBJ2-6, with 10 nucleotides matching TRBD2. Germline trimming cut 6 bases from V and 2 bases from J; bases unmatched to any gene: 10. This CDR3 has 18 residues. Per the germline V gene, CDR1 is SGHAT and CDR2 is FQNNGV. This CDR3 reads CASRPSSGRAAGANVLTF. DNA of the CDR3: TGTGCCAGCAGGCCTTCTAGCGGGAGAGCAGCTGGGGCCAACGTCCTGACTTTC.